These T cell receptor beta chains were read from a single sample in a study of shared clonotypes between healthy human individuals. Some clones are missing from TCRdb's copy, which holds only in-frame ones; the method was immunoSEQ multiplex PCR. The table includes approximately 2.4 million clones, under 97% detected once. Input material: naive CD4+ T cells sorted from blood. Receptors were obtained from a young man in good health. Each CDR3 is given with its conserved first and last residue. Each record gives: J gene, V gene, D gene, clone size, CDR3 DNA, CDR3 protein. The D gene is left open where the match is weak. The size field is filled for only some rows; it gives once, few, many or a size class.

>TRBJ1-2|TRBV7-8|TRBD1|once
TGTGCCAGCAGCTTAACCGGGACAGGGGGCGTTGACTATGGCTACACCTTC
CASSLTGTGGVDYGYTF
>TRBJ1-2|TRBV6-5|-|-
TGTGCCAGCAAATACTCGGGACCCAAGAACTATGGCTACACCTTC
CASKYSGPKNYGYTF
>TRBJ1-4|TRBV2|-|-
TGTGCCAGCAGTGAAGACGCGGTCCAGGGAGAAAAACTGTTTTTT
CASSEDAVQGEKLFF
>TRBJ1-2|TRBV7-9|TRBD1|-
TGTGCCAGCAGCTCCTCAGGGGGAAGTCATGGCTACACCTTC
CASSSSGGSHGYTF
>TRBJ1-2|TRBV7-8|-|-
TGTGCCAGCAGCTTAGAAGCAGGAAGCTATGGCTACACCTTC
CASSLEAGSYGYTF
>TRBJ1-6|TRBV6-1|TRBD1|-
TGTGCCAGCGGGGAGGGGGCTAATTCACCCCTCCACTTT
CASGEGANSPLHF
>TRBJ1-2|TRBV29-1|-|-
TGCAGCGTTGAACGGGGGTTCGTCGGCTACACCTTC
CSVERGFVGYTF
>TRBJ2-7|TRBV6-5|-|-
TGTGCCAGCAGTTACTCTGGTAACAGGGTCGTCTACGAGCAGTACTTC
CASSYSGNRVVYEQYF
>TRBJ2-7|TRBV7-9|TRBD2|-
TGTGCCAGCAGCTTATTGGCTAGCGGGAACGAGCAGTACTTC
CASSLLASGNEQYF
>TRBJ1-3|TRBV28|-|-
TGTGCCAGTTTCAGGGTCTCTGGAAACACCATATATTTT
CASFRVSGNTIYF
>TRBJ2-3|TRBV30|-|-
TGTGCCTGGAGTCGACAGGGCACAGATACGCAGTATTTT
CAWSRQGTDTQYF
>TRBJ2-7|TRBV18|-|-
TGTGCCAGCTCACCACCGAGCTCCTACGAGCAGTACTTC
CASSPPSSYEQYF
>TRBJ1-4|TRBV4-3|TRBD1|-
TGCGCCAGCAGCCAAGTCCCGGGACAGGGGGCGCGGGTAACTAATGAAAAACTGTTTTTT
CASSQVPGQGARVTNEKLFF
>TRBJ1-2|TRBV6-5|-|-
TGTGCCAGCAGTCCTATACAGGACAACTATGGCTACACCTTC
CASSPIQDNYGYTF
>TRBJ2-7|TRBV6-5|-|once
TGTGCCAGCAGTTACGGGTGGGATCGGGACTTCGGAGAGCAGTACTTC
CASSYGWDRDFGEQYF
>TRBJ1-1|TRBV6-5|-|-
TGTGCCAGCAGCTACGTCCGACAGGTGGGGAACACTGAAGCTTTCTTT
CASSYVRQVGNTEAFF
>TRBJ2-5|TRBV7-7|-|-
TGTGCTAGCAGCTTTTCGGGCCGGAGAGAAGAGACCCAGTACTTC
CASSFSGRREETQYF
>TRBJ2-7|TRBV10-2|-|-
TGCGCCAGCAGTGAGTCTTTACCGGGCCTTCCCTACGAGCAGTACTTC
CASSESLPGLPYEQYF
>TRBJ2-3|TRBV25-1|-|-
TGTGCCAGCAAGAGGCCTGGGGGAGATACGCAGTATTTT
CASKRPGGDTQYF
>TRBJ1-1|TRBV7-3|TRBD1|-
TGTGCCAGCAGCTTAGCAGGACAGGGCGGCGCTGAAGCTTTCTTT
CASSLAGQGGAEAFF
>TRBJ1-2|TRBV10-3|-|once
TGTGCCATCAGGGACCTACAGGGAAGCTATGGCTACACCTTC
CAIRDLQGSYGYTF
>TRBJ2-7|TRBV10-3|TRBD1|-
TGTGCCATCAGTGGGGGACAGGGGAACTACGAGCAGTACTTC
CAISGGQGNYEQYF
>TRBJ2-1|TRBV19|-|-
TGTGCCAGTAGTATAGGATCGGCGAATGAGCAGTTCTTC
CASSIGSANEQFF